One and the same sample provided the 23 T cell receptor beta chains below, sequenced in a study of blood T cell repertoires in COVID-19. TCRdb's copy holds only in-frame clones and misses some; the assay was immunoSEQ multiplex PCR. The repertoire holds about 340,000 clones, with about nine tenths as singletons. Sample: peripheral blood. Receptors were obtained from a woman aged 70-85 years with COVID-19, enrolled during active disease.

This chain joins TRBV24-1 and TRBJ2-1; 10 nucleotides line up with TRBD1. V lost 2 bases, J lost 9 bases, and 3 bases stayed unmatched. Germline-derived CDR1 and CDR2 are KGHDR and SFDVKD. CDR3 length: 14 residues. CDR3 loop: CATSDWTGGAEQFF. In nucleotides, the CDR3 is TGTGCCACCAGTGATTGGACAGGGGGTGCTGAGCAGTTCTTC.

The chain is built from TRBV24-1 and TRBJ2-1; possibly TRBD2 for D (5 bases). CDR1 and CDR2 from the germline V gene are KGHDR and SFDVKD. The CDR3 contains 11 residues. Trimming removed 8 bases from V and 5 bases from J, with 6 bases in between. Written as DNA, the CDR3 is TGTGCCACCATCGGGAACAATGAGCAGTTCTTC. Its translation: CATIGNNEQFF.

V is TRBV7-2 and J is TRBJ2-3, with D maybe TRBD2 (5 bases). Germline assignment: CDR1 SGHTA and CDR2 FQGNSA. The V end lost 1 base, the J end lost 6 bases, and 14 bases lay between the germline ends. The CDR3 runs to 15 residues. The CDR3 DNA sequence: TGTGCCAGCAGCTTAGAACCGGCCCGGAGGGATACGCAGTATTTT. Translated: CASSLEPARRDTQYF.

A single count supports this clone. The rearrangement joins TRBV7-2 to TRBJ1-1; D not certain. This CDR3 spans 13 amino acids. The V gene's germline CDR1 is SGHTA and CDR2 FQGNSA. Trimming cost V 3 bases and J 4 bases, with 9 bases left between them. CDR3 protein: CASSFLGSTEAFF. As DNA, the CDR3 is TGTGCCAGCAGCTTTCTGGGGAGCACTGAAGCTTTCTTT.

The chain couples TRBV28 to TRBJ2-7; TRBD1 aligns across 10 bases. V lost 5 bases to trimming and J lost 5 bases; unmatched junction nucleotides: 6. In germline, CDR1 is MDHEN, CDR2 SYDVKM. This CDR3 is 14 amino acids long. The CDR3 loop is CASSTLGTGDEQYF. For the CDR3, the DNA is TGTGCCAGCAGTACCTTAGGGACAGGGGACGAGCAGTACTTC.

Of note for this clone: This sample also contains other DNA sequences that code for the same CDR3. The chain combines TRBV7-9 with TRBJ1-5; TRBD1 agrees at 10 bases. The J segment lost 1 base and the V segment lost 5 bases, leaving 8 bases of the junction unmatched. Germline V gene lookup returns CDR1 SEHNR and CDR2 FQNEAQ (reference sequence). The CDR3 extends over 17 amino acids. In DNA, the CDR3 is TGTGCCAGCAGCCTCGGGACAGGGGACCCGAGCAATCAGCCCCAGCATTTT. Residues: CASSLGTGDPSNQPQHF.

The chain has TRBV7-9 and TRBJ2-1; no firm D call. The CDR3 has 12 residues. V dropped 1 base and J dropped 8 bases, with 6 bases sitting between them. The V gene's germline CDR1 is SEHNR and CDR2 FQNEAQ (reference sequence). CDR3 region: CASSLGEDEQFF. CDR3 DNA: TGTGCCAGCAGCTTAGGAGAGGATGAGCAGTTCTTC.

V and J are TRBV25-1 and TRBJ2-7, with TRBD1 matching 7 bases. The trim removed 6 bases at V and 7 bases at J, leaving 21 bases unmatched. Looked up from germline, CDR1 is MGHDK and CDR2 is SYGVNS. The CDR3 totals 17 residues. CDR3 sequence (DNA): TGTGCCAGCAGCGAGAATACAGGGGCCCCACGGTGGGAAGAGCAGTACTTC. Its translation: CASSENTGAPRWEEQYF.

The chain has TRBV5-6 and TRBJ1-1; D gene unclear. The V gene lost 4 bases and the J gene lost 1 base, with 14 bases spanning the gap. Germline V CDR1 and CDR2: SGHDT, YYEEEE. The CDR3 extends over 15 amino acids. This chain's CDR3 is CASSRIDTRNTEAFF. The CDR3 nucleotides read TGTGCCAGCAGCCGCATAGACACGCGGAACACTGAAGCTTTCTTT. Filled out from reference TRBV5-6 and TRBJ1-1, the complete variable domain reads DAGVTQSPTHLIKTRGQQVTLRCSPKSGHDTVSWYQQALGQGPQFIFQYYEEEERQRGNFPDRFSGHQFPNYSSELNVNALLLGDSALYLCASSRIDTRNTEAFFGQGTRLTVV.

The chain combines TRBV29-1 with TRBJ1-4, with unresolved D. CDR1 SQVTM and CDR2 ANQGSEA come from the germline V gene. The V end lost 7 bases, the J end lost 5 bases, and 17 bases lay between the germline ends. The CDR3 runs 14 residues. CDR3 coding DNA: TGCAGCGCCTATGCGGGAGGGTCGAATGAAAAACTGTTTTTT. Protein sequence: CSAYAGGSNEKLFF.

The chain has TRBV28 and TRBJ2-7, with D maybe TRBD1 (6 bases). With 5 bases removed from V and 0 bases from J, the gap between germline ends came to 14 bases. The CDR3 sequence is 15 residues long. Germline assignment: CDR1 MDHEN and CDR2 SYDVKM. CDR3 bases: TGTGCCAGCAGTCTAGGGGGACAAAGCTCCTACGAGCAGTACTTC. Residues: CASSLGGQSSYEQYF.

CDR3 coding DNA: TGTGCCAGCAGCTTACTCGGGGTTGCTTACGAGCAGTACTTC. This sequence encodes CASSLLGVAYEQYF. The V call is TRBV7-2, the J call TRBJ2-7; a possible D gene is TRBD2 (5 bases). With 2 bases removed from V and 4 bases from J, the gap between germline ends came to 12 bases. Per germline, CDR1 SGHTA and CDR2 FQGNSA. The CDR3 is 14 residues long.

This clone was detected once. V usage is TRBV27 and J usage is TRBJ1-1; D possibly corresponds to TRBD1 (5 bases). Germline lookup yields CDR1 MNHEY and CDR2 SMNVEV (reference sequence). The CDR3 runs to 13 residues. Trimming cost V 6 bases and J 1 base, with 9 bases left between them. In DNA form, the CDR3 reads TGTGCCAGCAGGGGGCCCAGGAACACTGAAGCTTTCTTT. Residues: CASRGPRNTEAFF.

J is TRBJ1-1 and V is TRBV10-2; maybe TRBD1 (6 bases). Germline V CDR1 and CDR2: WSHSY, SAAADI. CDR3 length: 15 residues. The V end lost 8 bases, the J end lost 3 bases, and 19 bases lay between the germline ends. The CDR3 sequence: CASQLEGGEYTEAFF. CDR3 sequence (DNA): TGCGCCAGCCAACTCGAGGGGGGGGAGTACACTGAAGCTTTCTTT.

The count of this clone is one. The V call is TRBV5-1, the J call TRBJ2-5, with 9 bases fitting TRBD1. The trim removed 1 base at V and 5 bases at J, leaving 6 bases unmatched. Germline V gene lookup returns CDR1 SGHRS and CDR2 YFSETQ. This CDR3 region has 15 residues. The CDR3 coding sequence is TGCGCCAGCAGCTTGTCTGTAGGGACAGGGGAGACCCAGTACTTC. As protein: CASSLSVGTGETQYF.

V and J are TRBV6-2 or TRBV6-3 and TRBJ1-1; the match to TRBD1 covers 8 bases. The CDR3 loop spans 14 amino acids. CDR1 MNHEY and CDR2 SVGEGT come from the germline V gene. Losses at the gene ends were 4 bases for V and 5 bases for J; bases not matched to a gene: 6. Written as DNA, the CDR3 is TGTGCCAGCAGTTCCACAGGGGGAAGAACTGAAGCTTTCTTT. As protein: CASSSTGGRTEAFF.

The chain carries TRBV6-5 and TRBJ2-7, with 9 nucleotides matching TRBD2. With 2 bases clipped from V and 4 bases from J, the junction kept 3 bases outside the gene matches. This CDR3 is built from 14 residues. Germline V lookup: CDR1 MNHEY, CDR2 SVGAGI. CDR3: CASSYGTSKYEQYF. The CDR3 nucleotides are TGTGCCAGCAGTTACGGGACTAGCAAATACGAGCAGTACTTC.

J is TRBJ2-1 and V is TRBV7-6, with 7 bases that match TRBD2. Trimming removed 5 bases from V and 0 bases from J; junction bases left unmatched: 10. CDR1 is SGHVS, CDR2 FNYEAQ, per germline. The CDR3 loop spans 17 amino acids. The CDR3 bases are TGTGCCAGCAGCCGATACTCGCGGGAGAGCTCCTACAATGAGCAGTTCTTC. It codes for CASSRYSRESSYNEQFF.

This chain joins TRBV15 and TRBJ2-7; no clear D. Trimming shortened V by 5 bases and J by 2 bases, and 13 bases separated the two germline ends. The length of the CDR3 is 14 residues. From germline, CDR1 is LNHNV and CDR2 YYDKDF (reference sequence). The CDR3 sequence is CATSPLSLTYEQYF. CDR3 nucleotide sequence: TGTGCCACCAGCCCCCTAAGTCTTACCTACGAGCAGTACTTC.

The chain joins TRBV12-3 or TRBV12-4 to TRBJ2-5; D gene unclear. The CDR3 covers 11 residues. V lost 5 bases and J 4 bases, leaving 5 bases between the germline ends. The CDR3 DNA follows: TGTGCCAGCAGTAGCATAGAGACCCAGTACTTC. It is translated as CASSSIETQYF.

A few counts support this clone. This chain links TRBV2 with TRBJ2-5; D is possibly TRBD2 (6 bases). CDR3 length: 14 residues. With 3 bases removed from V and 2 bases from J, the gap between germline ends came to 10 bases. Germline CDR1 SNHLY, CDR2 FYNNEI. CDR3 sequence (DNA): TGTGCCAGCAGTGATCGGGGGTTACAAGAGACCCAGTACTTC. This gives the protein CASSDRGLQETQYF.

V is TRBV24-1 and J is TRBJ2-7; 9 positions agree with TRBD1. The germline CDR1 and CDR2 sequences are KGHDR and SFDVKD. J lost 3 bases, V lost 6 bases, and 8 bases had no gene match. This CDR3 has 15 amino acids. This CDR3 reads CATSPGQGKGYEQYF. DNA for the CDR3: TGTGCCACCAGTCCTGGACAGGGGAAAGGCTACGAGCAGTACTTC.

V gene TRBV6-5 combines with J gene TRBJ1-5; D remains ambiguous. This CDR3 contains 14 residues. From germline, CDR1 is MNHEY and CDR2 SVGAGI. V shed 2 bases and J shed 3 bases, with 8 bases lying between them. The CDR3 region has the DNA TGTGCCAGCAGTTACAGAGGGTACAATCAGCCCCAGCATTTT. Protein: CASSYRGYNQPQHF.